This record looks at one T cell receptor (beta chain) sequence and its context. This clonotype is medium-sized (0.01 to 0.1%) in its sample. There is no known antigen for this receptor. Within one base of it there is no much larger clone, and no base qualities were kept. The entry originates in a study. Taken from the germline V gene, the CDR1 and CDR2 loops are SGHTA and FQGNSA. From its cysteine to its phenylalanine, the CDR3 spans 16 amino acids. Of the read, only the CDR3 DNA is kept; its 48 bases are in frame from base 1. Relative to germline, V is 4 bases shorter and J is 8 bases shorter, with 23 bases between their ends. Instrument used: Illumina MiSeq. Using fastp trimming at Q25 and MiXCR clonotype assembly, TCRdb reanalyzed the public sequencing data and kept in-frame beta chains. Rows are unified per CDR3 protein, each entry keeping the most common DNA and genes. The sample table contains a few thousand distinct CDR3 sequences; only one count was recorded for 7.5% to 10% of them. Roughly 33% of the sample comes from the top ten.

The sequence came from a human donor with rheumatoid arthritis. The rearrangement combines TRBV7-2 with TRBJ1-2; the D region possibly corresponds to TRBD1 (6 bases align). The sample consisted of CD4+ T cells from peripheral blood. The encoded CDR3 is CASSSKGGFIAWGYTF. The nucleotide sequence reads TGTGCCAGCAGCTCTAAAGGGGGGTTTATTGCGTGGGGCTACACCTTC.